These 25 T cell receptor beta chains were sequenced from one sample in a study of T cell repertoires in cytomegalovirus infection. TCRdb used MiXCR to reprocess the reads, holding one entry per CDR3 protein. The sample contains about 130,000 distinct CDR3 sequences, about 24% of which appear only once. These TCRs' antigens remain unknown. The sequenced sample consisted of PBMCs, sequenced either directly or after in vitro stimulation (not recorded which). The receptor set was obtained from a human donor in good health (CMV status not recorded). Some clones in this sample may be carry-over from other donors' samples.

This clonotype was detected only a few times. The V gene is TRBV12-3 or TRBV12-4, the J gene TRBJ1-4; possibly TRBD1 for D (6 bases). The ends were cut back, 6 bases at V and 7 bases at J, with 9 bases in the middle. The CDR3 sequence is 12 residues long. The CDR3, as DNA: TGTGCCAGCAGCTACAGGGTTGAAAAACTGTTTTTT. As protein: CASSYRVEKLFF.

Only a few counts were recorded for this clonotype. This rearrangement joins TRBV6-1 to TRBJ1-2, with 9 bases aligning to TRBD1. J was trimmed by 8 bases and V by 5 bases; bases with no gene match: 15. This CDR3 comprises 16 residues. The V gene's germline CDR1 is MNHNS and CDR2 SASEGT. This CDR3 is CASSFRDRVLSRGYTF. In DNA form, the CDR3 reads TGTGCCAGCAGTTTCCGGGACAGGGTATTATCGAGGGGCTACACCTTC.

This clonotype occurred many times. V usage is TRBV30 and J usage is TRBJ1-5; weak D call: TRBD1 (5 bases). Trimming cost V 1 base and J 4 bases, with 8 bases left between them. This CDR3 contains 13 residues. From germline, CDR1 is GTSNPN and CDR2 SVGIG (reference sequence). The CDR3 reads CAWSATANQPQHF. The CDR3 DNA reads TGTGCCTGGAGTGCGACAGCAAATCAGCCCCAGCATTTT.

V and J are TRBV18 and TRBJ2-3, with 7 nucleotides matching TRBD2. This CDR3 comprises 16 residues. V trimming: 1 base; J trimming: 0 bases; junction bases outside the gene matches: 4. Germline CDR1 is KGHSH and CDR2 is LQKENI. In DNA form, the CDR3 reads TGTGCCAGCTCACCACTGGCTAGCGGAAGCACAGATACGCAGTATTTT. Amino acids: CASSPLASGSTDTQYF.

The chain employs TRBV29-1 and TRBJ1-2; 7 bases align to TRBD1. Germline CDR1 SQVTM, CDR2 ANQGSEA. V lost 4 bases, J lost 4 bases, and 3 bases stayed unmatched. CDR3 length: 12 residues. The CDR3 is CSVVGQFYGYTF. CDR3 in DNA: TGCAGCGTTGTGGGACAGTTCTATGGCTACACCTTC.

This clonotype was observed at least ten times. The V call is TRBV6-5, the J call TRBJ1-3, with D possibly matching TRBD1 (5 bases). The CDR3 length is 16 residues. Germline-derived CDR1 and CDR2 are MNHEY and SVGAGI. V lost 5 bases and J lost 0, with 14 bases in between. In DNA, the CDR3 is TGTGCCAGCAGTCGCCGACAGCCCAACTCTGGAAACACCATATATTTT. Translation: CASSRRQPNSGNTIYF.

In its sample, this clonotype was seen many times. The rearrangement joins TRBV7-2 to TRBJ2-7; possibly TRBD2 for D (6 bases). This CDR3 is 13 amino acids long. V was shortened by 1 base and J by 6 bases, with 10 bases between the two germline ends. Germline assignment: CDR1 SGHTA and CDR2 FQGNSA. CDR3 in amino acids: CASSLVREAEQYF. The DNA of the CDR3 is TGTGCCAGCAGCTTAGTCAGGGAGGCCGAGCAGTACTTC.

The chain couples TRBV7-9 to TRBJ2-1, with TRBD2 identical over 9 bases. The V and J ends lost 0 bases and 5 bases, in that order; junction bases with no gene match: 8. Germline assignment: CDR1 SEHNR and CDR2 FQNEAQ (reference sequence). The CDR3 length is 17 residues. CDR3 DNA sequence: TGTGCCAGCAGCTTAGCAGGCGGCGGGAGGGCCGACAATGAGCAGTTCTTC. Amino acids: CASSLAGGGRADNEQFF. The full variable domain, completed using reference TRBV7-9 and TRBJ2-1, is DTGVSQNPRHKITKRGQNVTFRCDPISEHNRLYWYRQTLGQGPEFLTYFQNEAQLEKSRLLSDRFSAERPKGSFSTLEIQRTEQGDSAMYLCASSLAGGGRADNEQFFGPGTRLTVL.

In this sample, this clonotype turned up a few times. CDR3 region: CATEGGLAVSYEQYF. DNA of the CDR3: TGTGCCACCGAGGGGGGACTAGCGGTCTCCTACGAGCAGTACTTC. V and J are TRBV10-3 and TRBJ2-7; 11 nucleotides align to TRBD2. Germline V gives CDR1 ENHRY, CDR2 SYGVKD. The CDR3 loop spans 15 amino acids. V was clipped by 10 bases and J by 0 bases; unmatched bases: 8.

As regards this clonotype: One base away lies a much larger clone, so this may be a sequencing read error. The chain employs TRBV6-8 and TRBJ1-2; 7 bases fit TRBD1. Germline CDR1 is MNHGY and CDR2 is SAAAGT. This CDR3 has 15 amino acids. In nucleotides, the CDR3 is TGTGCCAGCAGTCCCTCCCGGACAGGCTTACGTGGCTGCACCTTC. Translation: CASSPSRTGLRGCTF.

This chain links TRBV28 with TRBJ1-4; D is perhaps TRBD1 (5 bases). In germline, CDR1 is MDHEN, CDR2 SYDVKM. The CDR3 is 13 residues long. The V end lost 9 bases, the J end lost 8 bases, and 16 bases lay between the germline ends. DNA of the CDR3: TGTGCCAGTCTAGGGGCGGGGGGGGAAAAACTGTTTTTT. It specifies CASLGAGGEKLFF.

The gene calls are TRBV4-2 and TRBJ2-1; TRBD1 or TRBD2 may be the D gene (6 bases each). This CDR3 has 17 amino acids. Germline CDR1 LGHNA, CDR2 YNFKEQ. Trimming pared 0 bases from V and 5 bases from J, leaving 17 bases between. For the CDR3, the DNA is TGTGCCAGCAGCCAAGATCGCGGCGGGACAAACCACAATGAGCAGTTCTTC. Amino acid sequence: CASSQDRGGTNHNEQFF.

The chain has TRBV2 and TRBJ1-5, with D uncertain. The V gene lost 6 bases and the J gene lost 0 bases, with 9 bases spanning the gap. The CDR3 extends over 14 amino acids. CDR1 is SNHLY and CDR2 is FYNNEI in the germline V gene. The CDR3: CASRGIYSNQPQHF. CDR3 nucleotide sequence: TGTGCCAGCAGAGGGATCTATAGCAATCAGCCCCAGCATTTT.

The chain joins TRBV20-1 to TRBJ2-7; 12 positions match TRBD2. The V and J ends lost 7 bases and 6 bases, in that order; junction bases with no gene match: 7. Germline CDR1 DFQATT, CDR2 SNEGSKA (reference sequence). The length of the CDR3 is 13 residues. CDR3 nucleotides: TGCAGTGTAACTAGCGGGAGGTCGCGCGAGCAGTACGTC. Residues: CSVTSGRSREQYV.

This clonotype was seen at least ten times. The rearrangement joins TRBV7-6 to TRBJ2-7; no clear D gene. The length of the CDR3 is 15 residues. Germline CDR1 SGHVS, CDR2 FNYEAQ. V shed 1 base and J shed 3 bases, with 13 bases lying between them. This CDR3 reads CASSLELGRSYEQYF. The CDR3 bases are TGTGCCAGCAGCTTAGAGCTTGGGCGGAGCTACGAGCAGTACTTC.

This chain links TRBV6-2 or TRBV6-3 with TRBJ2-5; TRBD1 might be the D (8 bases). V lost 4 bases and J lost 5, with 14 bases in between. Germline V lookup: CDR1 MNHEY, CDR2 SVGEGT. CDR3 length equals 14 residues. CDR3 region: CASSFGQGGETQYF. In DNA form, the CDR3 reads TGTGCCAGCAGTTTCGGACAGGGAGGGGAGACCCAGTACTTC.

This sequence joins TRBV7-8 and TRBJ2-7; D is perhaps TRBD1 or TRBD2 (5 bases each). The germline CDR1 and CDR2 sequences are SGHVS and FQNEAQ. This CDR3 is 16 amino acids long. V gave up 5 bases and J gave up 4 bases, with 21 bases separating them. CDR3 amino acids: CASSPRAGSRSYEQYV. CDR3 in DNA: TGTGCCAGCAGCCCGAGGGCAGGGTCCAGGTCTTACGAGCAGTACGTC.

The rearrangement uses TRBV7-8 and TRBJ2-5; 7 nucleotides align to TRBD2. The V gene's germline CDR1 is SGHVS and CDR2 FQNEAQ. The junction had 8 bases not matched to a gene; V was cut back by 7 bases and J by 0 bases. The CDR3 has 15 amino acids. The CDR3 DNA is TGTGCCAGCACCTCGCCCGGGGGGAACCAAGAGACCCAGTACTTC. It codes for CASTSPGGNQETQYF.

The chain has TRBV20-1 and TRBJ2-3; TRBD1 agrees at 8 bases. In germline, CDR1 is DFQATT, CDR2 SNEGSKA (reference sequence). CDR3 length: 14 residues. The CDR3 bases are TGCAGGGGGCTCGGACAGGGAAGCTCAGATACGCAGTATTTT. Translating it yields CRGLGQGSSDTQYF.

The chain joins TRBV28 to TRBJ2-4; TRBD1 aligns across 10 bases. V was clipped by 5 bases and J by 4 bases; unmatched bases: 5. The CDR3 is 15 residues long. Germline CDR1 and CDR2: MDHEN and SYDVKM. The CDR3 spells CASSAPGQGKNIQYF. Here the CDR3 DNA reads TGTGCCAGCAGTGCACCGGGACAGGGGAAAAACATTCAGTACTTC.

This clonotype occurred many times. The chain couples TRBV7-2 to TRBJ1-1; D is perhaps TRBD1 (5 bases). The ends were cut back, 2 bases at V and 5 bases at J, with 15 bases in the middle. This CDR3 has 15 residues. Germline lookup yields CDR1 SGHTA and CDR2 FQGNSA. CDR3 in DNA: TGTGCCAGCAGCTTACTAACAGGTCAGCGGACTGAAGCTTTCTTT. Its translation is CASSLLTGQRTEAFF.

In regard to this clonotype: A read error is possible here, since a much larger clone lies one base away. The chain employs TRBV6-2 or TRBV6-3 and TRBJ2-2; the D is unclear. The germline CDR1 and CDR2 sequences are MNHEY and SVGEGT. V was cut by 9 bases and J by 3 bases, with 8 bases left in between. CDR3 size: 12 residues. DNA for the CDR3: TGTGCCAGTTCCCACGACACCGGGGAGCTGTTTTTT. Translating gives CASSHDTGELFF.

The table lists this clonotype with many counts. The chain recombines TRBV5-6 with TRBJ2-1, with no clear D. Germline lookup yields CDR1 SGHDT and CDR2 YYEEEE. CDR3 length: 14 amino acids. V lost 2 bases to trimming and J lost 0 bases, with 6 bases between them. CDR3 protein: CASSFISSYNEQFF. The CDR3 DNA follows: TGTGCCAGCAGCTTTATTTCCTCCTACAATGAGCAGTTCTTC.

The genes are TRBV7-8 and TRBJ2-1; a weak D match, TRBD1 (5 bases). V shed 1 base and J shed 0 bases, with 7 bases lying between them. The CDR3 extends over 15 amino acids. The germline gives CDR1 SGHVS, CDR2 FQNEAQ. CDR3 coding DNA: TGTGCCAGCAGCTTAGTGGGGCGCTCCTACAATGAGCAGTTCTTC. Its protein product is CASSLVGRSYNEQFF.

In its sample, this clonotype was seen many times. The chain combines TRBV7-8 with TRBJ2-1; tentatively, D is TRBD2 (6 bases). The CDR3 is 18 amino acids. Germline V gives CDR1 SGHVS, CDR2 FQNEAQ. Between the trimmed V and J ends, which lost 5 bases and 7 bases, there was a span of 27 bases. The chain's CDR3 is CASSPRAVAGIGLNEQFF. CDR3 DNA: TGTGCCAGCAGCCCCCGGGCAGTGGCGGGAATAGGTTTAAATGAGCAGTTCTTC.